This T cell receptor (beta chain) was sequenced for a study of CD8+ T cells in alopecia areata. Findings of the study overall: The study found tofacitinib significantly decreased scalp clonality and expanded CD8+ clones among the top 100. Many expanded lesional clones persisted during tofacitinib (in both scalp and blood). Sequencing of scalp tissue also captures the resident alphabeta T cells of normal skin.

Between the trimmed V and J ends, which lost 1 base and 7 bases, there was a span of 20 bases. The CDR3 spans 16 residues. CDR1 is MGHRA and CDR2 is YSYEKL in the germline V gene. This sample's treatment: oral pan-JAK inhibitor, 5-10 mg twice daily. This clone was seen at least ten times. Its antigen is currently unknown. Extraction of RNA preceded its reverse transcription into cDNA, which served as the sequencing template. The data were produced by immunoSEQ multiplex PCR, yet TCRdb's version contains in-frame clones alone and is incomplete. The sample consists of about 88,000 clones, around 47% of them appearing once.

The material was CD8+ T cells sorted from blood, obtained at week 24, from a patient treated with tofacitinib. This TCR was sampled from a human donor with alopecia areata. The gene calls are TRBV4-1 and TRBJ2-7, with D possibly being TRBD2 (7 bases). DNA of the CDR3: TGCGCCAGCAGCCAAGTCTCTAGGGGGAGGGCCGGTGAGCAGTACTTC. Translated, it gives CASSQVSRGRAGEQYF.